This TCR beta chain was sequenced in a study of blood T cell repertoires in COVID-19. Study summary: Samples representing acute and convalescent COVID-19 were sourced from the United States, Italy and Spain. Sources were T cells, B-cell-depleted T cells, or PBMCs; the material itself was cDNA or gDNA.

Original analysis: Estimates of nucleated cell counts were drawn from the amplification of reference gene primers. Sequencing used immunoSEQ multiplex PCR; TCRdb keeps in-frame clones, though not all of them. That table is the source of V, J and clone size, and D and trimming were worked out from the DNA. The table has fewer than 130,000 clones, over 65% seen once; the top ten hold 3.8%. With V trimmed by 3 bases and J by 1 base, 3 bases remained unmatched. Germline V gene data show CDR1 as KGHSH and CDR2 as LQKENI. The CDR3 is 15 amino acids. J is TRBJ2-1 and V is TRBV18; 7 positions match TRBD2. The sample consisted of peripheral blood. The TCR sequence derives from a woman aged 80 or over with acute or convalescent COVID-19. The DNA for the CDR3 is TGTGCCAGCTCACCGCTAGCGGATTCCTACAATGAGCAGTTCTTC. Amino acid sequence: CASSPLADSYNEQFF.